Here is one T cell receptor (beta chain) with its context. This entry comes from a study of cytomegalovirus exposure and HLA in healthy donors. PCR used 60 Vbeta primers and 13 Jbeta primers. Using immunoSEQ multiplex PCR, the repertoire was profiled, and TCRdb retains in-frame clones only, with some absent. There are about 200,000 clones in the sample; roughly 80% occur only once, and 15% to 19% lies in the top ten. Germline values: CDR1 MDHEN, CDR2 SYDVKM. This CDR3 spans 12 amino acids. The trim removed 5 bases at V and 3 bases at J, leaving 1 base unmatched. This chain uses TRBV28 with TRBJ2-7; TRBD2 matches at 7 bases. The sample consisted of PBMCs. The source of this sequence is a man aged 40-49 years in good health and CMV-seronegative. The CDR3 spells CASSRDYYEQYF. For the CDR3, the DNA is TGTGCCAGCAGTCGGGACTACTACGAGCAGTACTTC.